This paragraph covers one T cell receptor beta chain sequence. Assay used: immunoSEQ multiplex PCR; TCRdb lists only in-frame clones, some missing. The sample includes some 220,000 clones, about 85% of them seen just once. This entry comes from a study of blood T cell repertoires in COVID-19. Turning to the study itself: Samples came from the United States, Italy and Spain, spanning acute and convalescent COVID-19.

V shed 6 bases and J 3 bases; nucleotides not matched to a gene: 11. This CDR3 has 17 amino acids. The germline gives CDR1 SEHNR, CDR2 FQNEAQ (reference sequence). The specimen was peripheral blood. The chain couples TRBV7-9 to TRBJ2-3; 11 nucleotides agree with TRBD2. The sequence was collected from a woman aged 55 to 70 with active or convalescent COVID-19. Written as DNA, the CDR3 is TGTGCCAGCAGTTTTCAGCCCGGGACTAGCGGAACAGATACGCAGTATTTT. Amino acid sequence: CASSFQPGTSGTDTQYF.